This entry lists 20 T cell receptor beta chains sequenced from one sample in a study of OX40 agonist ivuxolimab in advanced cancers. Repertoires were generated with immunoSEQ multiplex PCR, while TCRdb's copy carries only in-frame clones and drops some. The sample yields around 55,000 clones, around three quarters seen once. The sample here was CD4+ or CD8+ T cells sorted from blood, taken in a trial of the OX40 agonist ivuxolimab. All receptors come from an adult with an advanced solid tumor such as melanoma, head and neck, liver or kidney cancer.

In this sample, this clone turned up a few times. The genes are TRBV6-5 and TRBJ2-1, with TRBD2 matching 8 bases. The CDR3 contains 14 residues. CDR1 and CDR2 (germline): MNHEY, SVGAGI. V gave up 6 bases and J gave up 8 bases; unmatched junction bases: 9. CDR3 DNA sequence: TGTGCCAGCAGAGAAAATAGCGGGGACGATGAGCAGTTCTTC. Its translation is CASRENSGDDEQFF.

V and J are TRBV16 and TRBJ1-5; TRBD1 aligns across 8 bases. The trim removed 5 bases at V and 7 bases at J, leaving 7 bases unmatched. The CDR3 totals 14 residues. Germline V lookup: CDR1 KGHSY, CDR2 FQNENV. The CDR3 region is CASSYRTGRQPQHF. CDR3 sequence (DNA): TGTGCCAGCAGCTATCGGACAGGGCGACAGCCCCAGCATTTT.

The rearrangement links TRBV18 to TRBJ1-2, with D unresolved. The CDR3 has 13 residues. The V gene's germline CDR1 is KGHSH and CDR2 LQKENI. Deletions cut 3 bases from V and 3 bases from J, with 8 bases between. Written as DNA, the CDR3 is TGTGCCAGCTCACCCCGTTCCTACTATGGCTACACCTTC. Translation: CASSPRSYYGYTF.

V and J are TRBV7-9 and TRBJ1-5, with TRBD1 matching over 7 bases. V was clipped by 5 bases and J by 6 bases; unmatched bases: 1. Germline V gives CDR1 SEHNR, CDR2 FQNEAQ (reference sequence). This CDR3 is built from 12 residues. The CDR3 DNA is TGTGCCAGCAGCAGACAGGGTCAGCCCCAGCATTTT. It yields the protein CASSRQGQPQHF.

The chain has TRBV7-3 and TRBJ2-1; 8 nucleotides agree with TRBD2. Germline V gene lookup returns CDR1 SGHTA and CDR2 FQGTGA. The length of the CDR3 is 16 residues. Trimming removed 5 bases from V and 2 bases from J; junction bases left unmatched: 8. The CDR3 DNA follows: TGTGCCAGCAGCCCTCAAGCGGGAGCCGCCTACAATGAGCAGTTCTTC. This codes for CASSPQAGAAYNEQFF.

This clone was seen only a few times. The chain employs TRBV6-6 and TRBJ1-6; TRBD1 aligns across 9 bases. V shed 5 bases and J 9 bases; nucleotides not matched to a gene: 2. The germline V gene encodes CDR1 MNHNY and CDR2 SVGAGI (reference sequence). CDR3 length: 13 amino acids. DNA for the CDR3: TGTGCCAGCAGTGGGACAGGGATTTCACCCCTCCACTTT. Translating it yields CASSGTGISPLHF.

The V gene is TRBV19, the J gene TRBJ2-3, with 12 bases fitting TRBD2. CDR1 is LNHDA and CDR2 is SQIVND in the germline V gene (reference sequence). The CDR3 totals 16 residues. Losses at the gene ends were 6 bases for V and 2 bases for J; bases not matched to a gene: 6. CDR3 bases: TGTGCCAGTAGAAAACTAGCGGGGGGCTCCACAGATACGCAGTATTTT. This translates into CASRKLAGGSTDTQYF. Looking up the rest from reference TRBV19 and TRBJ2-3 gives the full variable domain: DGGITQSPKYLFRKEGQNVTLSCEQNLNHDAMYWYRQDPGQGLRLIYYSQIVNDFQKGDIAEGYSVSREKKESFPLTVTSAQKNPTAFYLCASRKLAGGSTDTQYFGPGTRLTVL.

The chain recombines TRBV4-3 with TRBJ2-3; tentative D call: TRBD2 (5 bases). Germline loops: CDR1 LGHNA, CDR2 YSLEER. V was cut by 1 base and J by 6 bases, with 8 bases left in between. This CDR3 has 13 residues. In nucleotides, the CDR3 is TGCGCCAGCAGCCAAGCTCGCGGGGATACGCAGTATTTT. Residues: CASSQARGDTQYF.

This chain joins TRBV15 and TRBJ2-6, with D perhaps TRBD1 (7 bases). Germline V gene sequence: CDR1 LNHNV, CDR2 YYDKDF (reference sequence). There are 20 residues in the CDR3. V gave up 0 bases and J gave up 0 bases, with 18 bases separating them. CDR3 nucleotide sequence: TGTGCCACCAGCAGAGATCCAGGGACAGCGGGCAACTCTGGGGCCAACGTCCTGACTTTC. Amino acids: CATSRDPGTAGNSGANVLTF.

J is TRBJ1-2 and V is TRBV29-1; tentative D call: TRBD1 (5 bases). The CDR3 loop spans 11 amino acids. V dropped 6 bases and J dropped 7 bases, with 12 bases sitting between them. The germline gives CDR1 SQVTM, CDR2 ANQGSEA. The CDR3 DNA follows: TGCAGCGTCCGGGGCCAGGTTGGCTACACCTTC. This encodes CSVRGQVGYTF.

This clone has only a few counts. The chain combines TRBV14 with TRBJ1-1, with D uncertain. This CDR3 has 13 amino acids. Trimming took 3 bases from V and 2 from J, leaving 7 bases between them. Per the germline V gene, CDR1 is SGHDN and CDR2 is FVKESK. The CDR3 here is CASSQGFNTEAFF. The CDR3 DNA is TGTGCCAGCAGCCAGGGGTTTAACACTGAAGCTTTCTTT. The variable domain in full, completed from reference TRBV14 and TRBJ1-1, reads EAGVTQFPSHSVIEKGQTVTLRCDPISGHDNLYWYRRVMGKEIKFLLHFVKESKQDESGMPNNRFLAERTGGTYSTLKVQPAELEDSGVYFCASSQGFNTEAFFGQGTRLTVV.

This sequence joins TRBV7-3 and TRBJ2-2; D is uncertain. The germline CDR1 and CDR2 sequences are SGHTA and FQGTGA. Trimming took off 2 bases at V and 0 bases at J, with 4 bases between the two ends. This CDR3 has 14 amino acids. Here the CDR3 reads CASSLGANTGELFF. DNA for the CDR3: TGTGCCAGCAGCTTAGGGGCGAACACCGGGGAGCTGTTTTTT.

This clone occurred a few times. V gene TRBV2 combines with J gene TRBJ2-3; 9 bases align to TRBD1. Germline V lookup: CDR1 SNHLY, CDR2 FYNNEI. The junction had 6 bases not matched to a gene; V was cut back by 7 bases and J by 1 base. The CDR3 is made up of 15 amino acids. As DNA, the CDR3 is TGTGCCAGCATTCCGACAGGGGGTCGCACAGATACGCAGTATTTT. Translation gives CASIPTGGRTDTQYF.

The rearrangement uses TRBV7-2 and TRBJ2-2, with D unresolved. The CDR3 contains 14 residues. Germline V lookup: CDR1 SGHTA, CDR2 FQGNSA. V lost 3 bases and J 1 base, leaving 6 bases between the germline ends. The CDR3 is CASSFNWNTGELFF. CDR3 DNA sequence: TGTGCCAGCAGCTTTAACTGGAACACCGGGGAGCTGTTTTTT.

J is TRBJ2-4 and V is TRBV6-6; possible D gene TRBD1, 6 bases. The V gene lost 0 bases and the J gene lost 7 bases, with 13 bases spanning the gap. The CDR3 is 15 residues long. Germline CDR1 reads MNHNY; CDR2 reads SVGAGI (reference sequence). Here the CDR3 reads CASSYSMGAVNIQYF. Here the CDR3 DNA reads TGTGCCAGCAGTTACTCCATGGGGGCGGTGAACATTCAGTACTTC.

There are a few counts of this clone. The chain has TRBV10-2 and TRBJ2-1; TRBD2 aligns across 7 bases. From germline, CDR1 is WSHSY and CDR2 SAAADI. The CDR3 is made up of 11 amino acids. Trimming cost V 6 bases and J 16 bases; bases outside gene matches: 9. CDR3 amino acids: CASRQRDYSFF. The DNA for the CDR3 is TGCGCCAGCAGGCAACGGGACTATAGCTTCTTC.

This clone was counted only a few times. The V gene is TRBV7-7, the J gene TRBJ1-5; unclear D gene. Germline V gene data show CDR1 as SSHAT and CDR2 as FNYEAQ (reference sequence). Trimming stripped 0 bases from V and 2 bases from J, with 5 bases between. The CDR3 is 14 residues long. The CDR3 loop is CASSLAAGNQPQHF. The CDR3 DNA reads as TGTGCCAGCAGCTTAGCGGCGGGCAATCAGCCCCAGCATTTT.

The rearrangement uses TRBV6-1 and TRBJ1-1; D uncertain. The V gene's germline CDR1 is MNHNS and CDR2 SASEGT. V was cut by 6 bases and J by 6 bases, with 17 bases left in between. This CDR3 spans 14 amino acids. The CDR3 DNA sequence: TGTGCCAGCAGCAAGACTGATGGGAAGGCTGAAGCTTTCTTT. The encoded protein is CASSKTDGKAEAFF.

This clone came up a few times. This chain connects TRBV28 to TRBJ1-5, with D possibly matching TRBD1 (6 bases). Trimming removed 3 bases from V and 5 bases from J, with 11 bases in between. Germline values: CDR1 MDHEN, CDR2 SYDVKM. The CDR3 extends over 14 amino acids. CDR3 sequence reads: CASSFPDRYQPQHF. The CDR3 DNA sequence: TGTGCCAGCAGTTTCCCCGACAGGTATCAGCCCCAGCATTTT.

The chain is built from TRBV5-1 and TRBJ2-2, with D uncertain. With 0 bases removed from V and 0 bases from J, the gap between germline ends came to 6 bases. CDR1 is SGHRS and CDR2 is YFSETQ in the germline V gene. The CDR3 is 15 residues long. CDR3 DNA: TGCGCCAGCAGCTTGGGACACACGAACACCGGGGAGCTGTTTTTT. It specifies CASSLGHTNTGELFF.